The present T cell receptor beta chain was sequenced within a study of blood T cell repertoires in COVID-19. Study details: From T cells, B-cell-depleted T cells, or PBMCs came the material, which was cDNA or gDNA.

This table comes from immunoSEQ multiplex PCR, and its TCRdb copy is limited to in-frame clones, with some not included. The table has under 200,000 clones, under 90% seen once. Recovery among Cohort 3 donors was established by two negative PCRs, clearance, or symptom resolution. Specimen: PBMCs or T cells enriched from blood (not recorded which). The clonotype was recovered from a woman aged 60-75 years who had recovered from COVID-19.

The CDR3 here is CASSVTGGEGLNTEAFF. The CDR3 bases are TGTGCCAGCAGCGTAACAGGGGGCGAAGGTCTGAACACTGAAGCTTTCTTT. The rearrangement uses TRBV9 and TRBJ1-1, with 9 positions matching TRBD1. V was pared by 1 base and J by 0 bases, with 7 bases of the junction left unmatched. The germline V gene has CDR1 SGDLS and CDR2 YYNGEE. The CDR3 is 17 residues long.